The clone carrying this T cell receptor (beta chain) was seen at least ten times. The target antigen is unknown. Arm-PCR with iRepertoire HTBI primers amplified the CDR3 regions for these TCR beta libraries. TCRdb analysed the multiplex PCR reads with MiXCR anew, one entry per CDR3 protein. This table has around 400,000 distinct CDR3 sequences, roughly 23% appearing once. This sample stems from a study of regulatory T cells in long-lasting Graves disease. Noted time point: persistent/refractory GD, antithyroid drugs over 5 years with positive TRAb. Scientists built the TCR library using RNA that was extracted from PBMCs. Patients came from an endocrinology department in Xi'an, China. General study results and limits: Newly diagnosed Graves' patients had higher TCR diversity than persistent ones.

The CDR3 runs 14 residues. The ends were cut back, 0 bases at V and 4 bases at J, with 9 bases in the middle. CDR1 is MNHEY and CDR2 is SVGEGT in the germline V gene. The receptor was isolated from a woman in her forties with Graves disease. The specimen comprised peripheral blood mononuclear cells (PBMCs), sampled when the disease was refractory, from a patient treated with antithyroid drugs. V gene TRBV6-2 or TRBV6-3 combines with J gene TRBJ1-1, with D tentatively TRBD1 (6 bases). In DNA, the CDR3 is TGTGCCAGCAGTTACTCGAGGGGGTTCACTGAAGCTTTCTTT. Translated, it gives CASSYSRGFTEAFF.